This T cell receptor (beta chain) is drawn from a study of blood T cell repertoires in COVID-19. Across the study: PBMCs, B-cell-depleted T cells, or T cells provided the cDNA or gDNA that made up the material.

Data came from immunoSEQ multiplex PCR; TCRdb stores just in-frame clones and leaves some out. In the table there are 130,000 or so clones, around 89% of which are singletons. The length of the CDR3 is 15 residues. Germline V CDR1 and CDR2: LNHNV, YYDKDF (reference sequence). The trim removed 1 base at V and 7 bases at J, leaving 3 bases unmatched. This receptor was obtained from a man aged 65 to 85 with active or convalescent COVID-19. This chain connects TRBV15 to TRBJ2-1, with 11 positions matching TRBD2. The specimen was peripheral blood. The CDR3 reads CATSRALAGVNEQFF. The CDR3 DNA is TGTGCCACCAGCAGAGCACTAGCGGGAGTGAATGAGCAGTTCTTC.